The 27 T cell receptor beta chains listed next were all sequenced from one sample in a study of shared clonotypes between healthy human individuals. The protocol was immunoSEQ multiplex PCR, while the TCRdb copy is restricted to in-frame clones and leaves out a portion. The sample records roughly 2,500,000 clones, 80% to 95% being singletons. What was sequenced was naive CD4+ T cells from PBMCs. The subset is: CD45RA+ positively selected. The receptors were gathered from a man between 18 and 35 years old in good health. Some clones in this sample may be carry-over from other donors' samples.

V and J are TRBV28 and TRBJ1-1; D remains ambiguous. V was pared by 3 bases and J by 2 bases, with 10 bases between. Germline assignment: CDR1 MDHEN and CDR2 SYDVKM. The CDR3 consists of 14 residues. CDR3 sequence reads: CASSFRLINTEAFF. DNA for the CDR3: TGTGCCAGCAGTTTCAGATTAATCAACACTGAAGCTTTCTTT. Looking up the rest from reference TRBV28 and TRBJ1-1 gives the full variable domain: DVKVTQSSRYLVKRTGEKVFLECVQDMDHENMFWYRQDPGLGLRLIYFSYDVKMKEKGDIPEGYSVSREKKERFSLILESASTNQTSMYLCASSFRLINTEAFFGQGTRLTVV.

The rearrangement joins TRBV5-4 to TRBJ2-5, with D perhaps given as TRBD1 or TRBD2 (5 bases each). Germline V lookup: CDR1 SGHNT, CDR2 YYREEE (reference sequence). The germline V and J ends were trimmed by 4 bases and 3 bases, with 16 bases remaining between them. The CDR3 runs to 15 residues. CDR3 amino acids: CASSTKTGREETQYF. The DNA of the CDR3 is TGTGCCAGCAGCACAAAGACGGGACGTGAAGAGACCCAGTACTTC. Using reference TRBV5-4 and TRBJ2-5 for the parts outside the CDR3, the full variable domain is ETGVTQSPTHLIKTRGQQVTLRCSSQSGHNTVSWYQQALGQGPQFIFQYYREEENGRGNFPPRFSGLQFPNYSSELNVNALELDDSALYLCASSTKTGREETQYFGPGTRLLVL.

This chain uses TRBV5-1 with TRBJ2-5, with D uncertain. The germline CDR1 and CDR2 sequences are SGHRS and YFSETQ. V lost 5 bases and J lost 5, with 7 bases in between. The length of the CDR3 is 11 residues. The CDR3 loop is CASSQRETQYF. CDR3 DNA sequence: TGCGCCAGCAGTCAGAGGGAGACCCAGTACTTC.

The genes are TRBV20-1 and TRBJ2-1, with 10 bases aligning to TRBD1. The CDR3 is 11 residues long. CDR1 DFQATT and CDR2 SNEGSKA come from the germline V gene (reference sequence). CDR3 residues: CSMDRGSEQFF. CDR3 coding DNA: TGCAGCATGGACAGGGGGTCTGAGCAGTTCTTC.

This chain links TRBV18 with TRBJ2-5; D not resolved. Trimming removed 3 bases at V and 5 bases at J, with 13 bases between. CDR1 and CDR2 from the germline V gene are KGHSH and LQKENI. This CDR3 spans 14 amino acids. Here the CDR3 reads CASSPPMGRETQYF. The CDR3 DNA follows: TGTGCCAGCTCACCCCCAATGGGCCGGGAGACCCAGTACTTC.

The chain joins TRBV5-6 to TRBJ1-1; a possible D gene is TRBD1 (6 bases). Germline CDR1 and CDR2: SGHDT and YYEEEE. V was shortened by 3 bases and J by 6 bases, with 15 bases between the two germline ends. This CDR3 has 14 residues. In DNA, the CDR3 is TGTGCCAGCAGCTACCGACAGGTGGGACCTGAAGCTTTCTTT. It codes for CASSYRQVGPEAFF.

The V call is TRBV11-1, the J call TRBJ2-7; D may be TRBD1 (6 bases). Germline V gene data show CDR1 as SGHAT and CDR2 as FQDESV (reference sequence). There are 15 residues in the CDR3. V lost 5 bases, J lost 1 base, and 15 bases lay in between. The CDR3 reads CASSRVTGASYEQYF. The CDR3 DNA reads TGTGCCAGCAGCCGGGTGACAGGCGCGTCCTACGAGCAGTACTTC.

V usage is TRBV11-3 and J usage is TRBJ2-5; D is ambiguous. CDR3 length equals 14 residues. Trimming left V 0 bases short and J 3 bases short, with 8 bases between. Germline values: CDR1 SGHNT, CDR2 YENEEA. CDR3 in DNA: TGTGCCAGCAGCTTAGATCTGTCTGAAGAGACCCAGTACTTC. Its translation: CASSLDLSEETQYF.

The chain uses TRBV11-1 and TRBJ2-1; 8 bases align to TRBD2. The CDR3 runs 13 residues. Germline V gene data show CDR1 as SGHAT and CDR2 as FQDESV (reference sequence). The ends lost 9 bases at V and 6 bases at J; junction bases unmatched: 7. CDR3 sequence reads: CARPVGLVNEQFF. The DNA of the CDR3 is TGTGCCAGGCCGGTGGGACTAGTCAATGAGCAGTTCTTC.

As regards this clone: In the same sample, other DNA sequences code for this CDR3. V and J are TRBV7-8 and TRBJ1-2; D possibly corresponds to TRBD1 (5 bases). Looked up from germline, CDR1 is SGHVS and CDR2 is FQNEAQ. Trimming cost V 3 bases and J 2 bases, with 7 bases left between them. CDR3 length equals 13 residues. CDR3 residues: CASSFGGNYGYTF. The CDR3 region has the DNA TGTGCCAGCAGCTTCGGGGGAAACTATGGCTACACCTTC. Filled out from reference TRBV7-8 and TRBJ1-2, the complete variable domain reads GAGVSQSPRYKVAKRGQDVALRCDPISGHVSLFWYQQALGQGPEFLTYFQNEAQLDKSGLPSDRFFAERPEGSVSTLKIQRTQQEDSAVYLCASSFGGNYGYTFGSGTRLTVV.

The chain has TRBV7-9 and TRBJ2-5; 8 bases match TRBD1. Germline CDR1 reads SEHNR; CDR2 reads FQNEAQ (reference sequence). After removal of 1 base from V and 3 bases from J, the junction contained 13 bases not matched to a gene. This CDR3 contains 18 residues. CDR3: CASSLGAPRTGQKETQYF. The CDR3 DNA reads as TGTGCCAGCAGCTTAGGCGCCCCGAGGACAGGGCAAAAAGAGACCCAGTACTTC.

V gene TRBV27 combines with J gene TRBJ1-1; 10 positions agree with TRBD1. Trimming cost V 6 bases and J 5 bases; bases outside gene matches: 15. Per germline, CDR1 MNHEY and CDR2 SMNVEV (reference sequence). The CDR3 spans 17 residues. The CDR3 DNA reads as TGTGCCAGCAGCCTCAGCTTGATCGACAGGGGGCGGACTGAAGCTTTCTTT. Translated, it gives CASSLSLIDRGRTEAFF.

The chain couples TRBV27 to TRBJ1-2; D not certain. V lost 6 bases and J lost 0, with 11 bases in between. This CDR3 has 14 amino acids. Looked up from germline, CDR1 is MNHEY and CDR2 is SMNVEV (reference sequence). CDR3 in DNA: TGTGCCAGCAGCCGAAAGGCGTCTAACTATGGCTACACCTTC. Amino acids: CASSRKASNYGYTF.

Of note for this clone: Within the sample, other DNA sequences also encode this same CDR3. The chain carries TRBV5-4 and TRBJ2-5, with 14 positions matching TRBD2. CDR3 length: 15 amino acids. V dropped 3 bases and J dropped 4; count of bases not matched to a gene: 2. Germline loops: CDR1 SGHNT, CDR2 YYREEE (reference sequence). Written as DNA, the CDR3 is TGTGCCAGCAGCTCGGGGACTAGCGGGAGAGAGACCCAGTACTTC. It yields the protein CASSSGTSGRETQYF.

Concerning this clone: Other DNA sequences from this sample encode an identical CDR3 as well. The rearrangement joins TRBV29-1 to TRBJ2-3; tentatively, D is TRBD2 (5 bases). This CDR3 comprises 13 residues. The V gene's germline CDR1 is SQVTM and CDR2 ANQGSEA. Trimming removed 6 bases at V and 1 base at J, with 11 bases between. The CDR3 here is CSVATRGTDTQYF. The CDR3 region has the DNA TGCAGCGTCGCGACGAGGGGCACAGATACGCAGTATTTT.

V usage is TRBV7-8 and J usage is TRBJ1-2; tentatively, D is TRBD1 (6 bases). CDR3 length: 14 residues. V shed 5 bases and J shed 3 bases, with 13 bases lying between them. The V gene's germline CDR1 is SGHVS and CDR2 FQNEAQ. For the CDR3, the DNA is TGTGCCAGCAGCCCACAGGGTAGGGACTATGGCTACACCTTC. This sequence encodes CASSPQGRDYGYTF.

The chain couples TRBV5-6 to TRBJ2-7; D call uncertain. Per germline, CDR1 SGHDT and CDR2 YYEEEE. With 1 base removed from V and 2 bases from J, the gap between germline ends came to 10 bases. The CDR3 is 14 amino acids. The CDR3 coding sequence is TGTGCCAGCAGCTTGATGTCTCTGGCCTACGAGCAGTACTTC. Protein sequence: CASSLMSLAYEQYF.

This sequence joins TRBV2 and TRBJ2-7; D is unresolved. The germline V and J ends were trimmed by 4 bases and 4 bases, with 8 bases remaining between them. Germline V CDR1 and CDR2: SNHLY, FYNNEI. This CDR3 has 12 amino acids. The CDR3: CASSGVEYEQYF. CDR3 DNA: TGTGCCAGCAGTGGGGTAGAGTACGAGCAGTACTTC.

This clone came up once. The chain recombines TRBV9 with TRBJ2-2, with unresolved D. CDR3 size: 14 residues. Deletions cut 0 bases from V and 2 bases from J, with 5 bases between. CDR1 and CDR2 (germline): SGDLS, YYNGEE. The CDR3 bases are TGTGCCAGCAGCGTAGTGACAAACACCGGGGAGCTGTTTTTT. It is translated as CASSVVTNTGELFF.

Comment on this clone: Other nucleotide sequences in the sample specify the same CDR3. This sequence joins TRBV11-2 and TRBJ1-5; no definite D call. The CDR3 spans 13 residues. CDR1 and CDR2 (germline): SGHAT, FQNNGV. V was pared by 0 bases and J by 7 bases, with 7 bases between. The CDR3 nucleotides are TGTGCCAGCAGCTTAGATCGGGCCCAGCCCCAGCATTTT. Translating it yields CASSLDRAQPQHF.

This rearrangement joins TRBV7-2 to TRBJ2-7, with TRBD2 identical over 10 bases. V shed 6 bases and J 6 bases; nucleotides not matched to a gene: 8. CDR3 length equals 14 residues. The germline CDR1 and CDR2 sequences are SGHTA and FQGNSA. The CDR3 loop reads CASRGASGSGEQYF. The CDR3 nucleotides are TGTGCCAGCAGGGGGGCTAGCGGGAGTGGCGAGCAGTACTTC.

This chain links TRBV7-8 with TRBJ2-5; no clear D. Per the germline V gene, CDR1 is SGHVS and CDR2 is FQNEAQ. V lost 7 bases to trimming and J lost 4 bases, with 13 bases between them. This CDR3 comprises 13 residues. CDR3 region: CASTSPVRETQYF. The DNA for the CDR3 is TGTGCCAGCACCTCCCCCGTCAGAGAGACCCAGTACTTC.

The chain links TRBV15 to TRBJ2-5; TRBD2 might be the D (5 bases). V lost 4 bases and J lost 0, with 12 bases in between. This CDR3 region has 15 residues. The germline V gene has CDR1 LNHNV and CDR2 YYDKDF (reference sequence). CDR3 region: CATSTKLGYQETQYF. In DNA form, the CDR3 reads TGTGCCACCAGCACAAAACTAGGGTACCAAGAGACCCAGTACTTC.

The chain combines TRBV7-2 with TRBJ2-2; 9 nucleotides align to TRBD2. J gave up 6 bases and V 2 bases, and 4 bases lay outside the gene matches. CDR3 length: 15 amino acids. Per germline, CDR1 SGHTA and CDR2 FQGNSA. The CDR3 bases are TGTGCCAGCAGCTTAAGGACTAGCGAACCCGGGGAGCTGTTTTTT. It yields the protein CASSLRTSEPGELFF. The whole variable domain, remainder taken from reference TRBV7-2 and TRBJ2-2, is GAGVSQSPSNKVTEKGKDVELRCDPISGHTALYWYRQSLGQGLEFLIYFQGNSAPDKSGLPSDRFSAERTGGSVSTLTIQRTQQEDSAVYLCASSLRTSEPGELFFGEGSRLTVL.

This clone was seen once. The CDR3 DNA follows: TGCGCCAGCAGCTTGGAGGCAGGGGAAAGCTCTGGGGCCAACGTCCTGACTTTC. Translation: CASSLEAGESSGANVLTF. The V call is TRBV5-1, the J call TRBJ2-6; TRBD1 might be the D (6 bases). The CDR3 consists of 18 residues. V dropped 0 bases and J dropped 0 bases, with 13 bases sitting between them. Per the germline V gene, CDR1 is SGHRS and CDR2 is YFSETQ.

Remarks on this clone: Other DNA sequences in this specimen translate into the identical CDR3. V is TRBV5-4 and J is TRBJ2-7; D not certain. V lost 0 bases to trimming and J lost 2 bases, with 9 bases between them. Germline V lookup: CDR1 SGHNT, CDR2 YYREEE (reference sequence). This CDR3 contains 14 residues. The CDR3 reads CASSLGGQTYEQYF. As DNA, the CDR3 is TGTGCCAGCAGCTTGGGCGGTCAGACCTACGAGCAGTACTTC.

The rearrangement uses TRBV4-1 and TRBJ2-1, with D possibly being TRBD2 (5 bases). The V end lost 3 bases, the J end lost 4 bases, and 16 bases lay between the germline ends. Germline V gene data show CDR1 as MGHRA and CDR2 as YSYEKL. This CDR3 has 16 residues. The CDR3 DNA sequence: TGCGCCAGCAGCCACCCGGCGGAGGCGAGGTACAATGAGCAGTTCTTC. It specifies CASSHPAEARYNEQFF.